The entry below describes one T cell receptor (beta chain). The sample belongs to a study of glioma-infiltrating T cells after dendritic cell vaccination. Some clones are missing from TCRdb's copy, which holds only in-frame ones; the method was immunoSEQ multiplex PCR. The sample carries roughly 100,000 clones, 85% to 90% recorded once. Germline V gene data show CDR1 as SGHDT and CDR2 as YYEEEE. V was shortened by 4 bases and J by 2 bases, with 13 bases between the two germline ends. The CDR3 runs to 15 residues. Time point given: after dendritic cell vaccination, including at tumor progression/relapse.

This chain joins TRBV5-6 and TRBJ2-1; a weak D match, TRBD2 (5 bases). The receptor's source is a human donor with glioblastoma. The sample was blood, taken after dendritic cell vaccination. The DNA for the CDR3 is TGTGCCAGCAGCGCGGGCGGGTGGGCCTACAATGAGCAGTTCTTC. Amino acids: CASSAGGWAYNEQFF.